The source of this T cell receptor (beta chain) is a study of T cells in Graves' hyperthyroidism and ophthalmopathy. Using RNA transcripts as the source, TCR beta CDR3 regions were amplified. During a first-round RT-PCR of the TCR CDR3, the HTBI primer set was used. TCRdb re-derived calls from the multiplex PCR reads in MiXCR, one entry per CDR3 protein. Found here are nearly 250,000 distinct CDR3 sequences, about 17% of them singletons; the top ten hold around 28%. Trimming removed 6 bases at V and 3 bases at J, with 21 bases between. The CDR3 sequence is 15 residues long. CDR1 and CDR2 from the germline V gene are SQVTM and ANQGSEA.

This sequence was found in a woman younger than 35 with Graves' ophthalmopathy. The chain is built from TRBV29-1 and TRBJ2-7, with D perhaps given as TRBD1 or TRBD2 (6 bases each). The sample consisted of blood. This chain's CDR3 is CSVGGHGSIVYEQYF. The DNA for the CDR3 is TGCAGCGTGGGGGGACACGGGTCTATAGTCTACGAGCAGTACTTC.